These 30 T cell receptor beta chains were all obtained from the same sample, sequenced in a study of blood T cell repertoires in COVID-19. Repertoires were generated with immunoSEQ multiplex PCR, while TCRdb's copy carries only in-frame clones and drops some. This sample has over 150,000 clones, with around 79% found just once. Sequenced input: PBMCs or T cells enriched from blood (not recorded which). The source of these receptors is a woman between 65 and 79 years old in a cohort exposed to, infected with or recovered from COVID-19 (not recorded which).

V is TRBV12-3 or TRBV12-4 and J is TRBJ1-1, with D hard to call. V lost 7 bases and J 10 bases, leaving 10 bases between the germline ends. The CDR3 extends over 10 amino acids. The CDR3 loop reads CASIPEVAFF. In DNA form, the CDR3 reads TGTGCCAGCATCCCCGAGGTAGCTTTCTTT.

The chain is built from TRBV2 and TRBJ2-7, with 9 bases identical to TRBD1. CDR3 length: 18 amino acids. The V gene's germline CDR1 is SNHLY and CDR2 FYNNEI. V lost 11 bases to trimming and J lost 5 bases; unmatched junction nucleotides: 25. CDR3 DNA sequence: TGTGCCTCTTCCCGGAGAGGTGGGGCTCCGGGACAGGGTGACGAGCAGTACTTC. It translates to CASSRRGGAPGQGDEQYF.

This rearrangement joins TRBV18 to TRBJ1-1, with a weak D call TRBD1 (5 bases). Germline V CDR1 and CDR2: KGHSH, LQKENI. This CDR3 contains 15 residues. V shed 0 bases and J shed 0 bases, with 8 bases lying between them. The CDR3 is CASSPPGGVNTEAFF. The CDR3 region has the DNA TGTGCCAGCTCACCACCTGGAGGGGTGAACACTGAAGCTTTCTTT.

Only one count was recorded for this clone. V and J are TRBV9 and TRBJ2-1, with 8 positions matching TRBD2. The germline CDR1 and CDR2 sequences are SGDLS and YYNGEE. V lost 4 bases and J lost 2; bases outside the gene matches: 2. This CDR3 has 14 amino acids. The CDR3 DNA follows: TGTGCCAGCAGCTCGGGGGGGACCTACAATGAGCAGTTCTTC. It is translated as CASSSGGTYNEQFF.

DNA for the CDR3: TGCGCCAGCAGTCCTGTCGACAGTAACGAGCAGTTCTTC. It codes for CASSPVDSNEQFF. J is TRBJ2-1 and V is TRBV23-1, with D possibly TRBD1 on 5 matching bases. TRBV23-1 is annotated as an ORF whose role is uncertain. V lost 4 bases and J 10 bases, leaving 14 bases between the germline ends. The CDR3 totals 13 residues.

The chain carries TRBV30 and TRBJ2-2; D is ambiguous. CDR3 length equals 11 residues. V gave up 2 bases and J gave up 6 bases, with 4 bases separating them. The germline gives CDR1 GTSNPN, CDR2 SVGIG (reference sequence). CDR3 region: CAWSLSGELFF. In nucleotides, the CDR3 is TGTGCCTGGAGTCTGTCCGGGGAGCTGTTTTTT. Full variable domain (remainder filled in from reference TRBV30 and TRBJ2-2): SQTIHQWPATLVQPVGSPLSLECTVEGTSNPNLYWYRQAAGRGLQLLFYSVGIGQISSEVPQNLSASRPQDRQFILSSKKLLLSDSGFYLCAWSLSGELFFGEGSRLTVL.

The chain is built from TRBV7-8 and TRBJ1-5; D might be TRBD1 (5 bases). There are 13 residues in the CDR3. The germline gives CDR1 SGHVS, CDR2 FQNEAQ. V was shortened by 8 bases and J by 6 bases, with 14 bases between the two germline ends. CDR3 loop: CASGAGVGQPQHF. The DNA of the CDR3 is TGTGCCAGCGGGGCGGGGGTTGGTCAGCCCCAGCATTTT.

This rearrangement joins TRBV9 to TRBJ2-6; maybe TRBD1 (6 bases). V gave up 6 bases and J gave up 0 bases, with 13 bases separating them. This CDR3 is built from 16 residues. In germline, CDR1 is SGDLS, CDR2 YYNGEE. The CDR3, as DNA: TGTGCCAGCAAATCAGGGGCCGCCTCTGGGGCCAACGTCCTGACTTTC. Translation: CASKSGAASGANVLTF.

V gene TRBV5-6 combines with J gene TRBJ2-7; TRBD2 is a possible D gene (5 bases). Germline V gives CDR1 SGHDT, CDR2 YYEEEE. Deletions cut 4 bases from V and 2 bases from J, with 16 bases between. The CDR3 has 15 amino acids. CDR3 region: CASSPLGGGTYEQYF. CDR3 in DNA: TGTGCCAGCAGCCCACTTGGTGGAGGAACCTACGAGCAGTACTTC.

V gene TRBV27 combines with J gene TRBJ2-7; TRBD1 agrees at 8 bases. This CDR3 is built from 15 residues. Germline V CDR1 and CDR2: MNHEY, SMNVEV (reference sequence). The junction had 8 bases not matched to a gene; V was cut back by 5 bases and J by 2 bases. The CDR3 coding sequence is TGTGCCAGCAGTAGACCGGGACAGGTTCCCTACGAGCAGTACTTC. Translating it yields CASSRPGQVPYEQYF.

The chain couples TRBV7-2 to TRBJ2-1, with 7 nucleotides matching TRBD1. CDR3 length equals 14 residues. V was pared by 4 bases and J by 3 bases, with 3 bases of the junction left unmatched. Germline loops: CDR1 SGHTA, CDR2 FQGNSA. The CDR3 sequence: CASSSRQGYNEQFF. In DNA, the CDR3 is TGTGCCAGCAGCTCCCGACAGGGCTACAATGAGCAGTTCTTC. The whole variable domain, filled in from reference TRBV7-2 and TRBJ2-1, reads GAGVSQSPSNKVTEKGKDVELRCDPISGHTALYWYRQSLGQGLEFLIYFQGNSAPDKSGLPSDRFSAERTGGSVSTLTIQRTQQEDSAVYLCASSSRQGYNEQFFGPGTRLTVL.

This clone is categorized as medium-sized. V and J are TRBV4-3 and TRBJ1-1; no definite D call. V shed 1 base and J shed 8 bases, with 11 bases lying between them. Germline assignment: CDR1 LGHNA and CDR2 YSLEER. CDR3 length: 13 residues. This CDR3 reads CASSQGVGPEAFF. The CDR3 DNA is TGCGCCAGCAGCCAAGGAGTCGGTCCGGAAGCTTTCTTT.

This clone was counted between two and nine times. The chain recombines TRBV3-1 (or the pseudogene TRBV3-2) with TRBJ1-1, with a possible D match to TRBD1 (6 bases). Per the germline V gene, CDR1 is LGHDT and CDR2 is YNNKEL (reference sequence). The CDR3 runs 15 residues. The V and J ends lost 7 bases and 8 bases respectively, with 23 bases between them. CDR3 loop: CASTSGGGASLEAFF. CDR3 DNA sequence: TGTGCCAGCACCTCTGGGGGGGGCGCGAGTTTGGAAGCTTTCTTT.

This chain joins TRBV6-6 and TRBJ1-4; 8 bases line up with TRBD1. The CDR3 runs 14 residues. V lost 6 bases to trimming and J lost 5 bases; unmatched junction nucleotides: 5. Looked up from germline, CDR1 is MNHNY and CDR2 is SVGAGI (reference sequence). CDR3 in DNA: TGTGCCAGCAGCCCGAGGACAGGGAATGAAAAACTGTTTTTT. Protein product: CASSPRTGNEKLFF.

The rearrangement uses TRBV2 and TRBJ2-2, with D perhaps TRBD1 (6 bases). CDR1 SNHLY and CDR2 FYNNEI come from the germline V gene. The CDR3 covers 15 residues. V was clipped by 5 bases and J by 5 bases, with 15 bases between them. DNA for the CDR3: TGTGCCAGCAGTTCCCAGGGGATATCGACCGGGGAGCTGTTTTTT. Translation gives CASSSQGISTGELFF.

The V and J genes are TRBV3-1 (or the pseudogene TRBV3-2) and TRBJ2-1; 14 nucleotides match TRBD2. J lost 4 bases, V lost 4 bases, and 3 bases had no gene match. The CDR3 covers 16 residues. Germline CDR1 LGHDT, CDR2 YNNKEL (reference sequence). Here the CDR3 DNA reads TGTGCCAGCAGCCCAGGGACTAGCGGGAGATACAATGAGCAGTTCTTC. Protein sequence: CASSPGTSGRYNEQFF.

The chain has TRBV2 and TRBJ2-7; 11 nucleotides agree with TRBD2. V lost 8 bases, J lost 5 bases, and 8 bases stayed unmatched. This CDR3 region has 14 residues. Per the germline V gene, CDR1 is SNHLY and CDR2 is FYNNEI. The CDR3 region has the DNA TGTGCCAGCTTACTAGCGGGGGAGGGAGACGAGCAGTACTTC. Protein: CASLLAGEGDEQYF.

This chain uses TRBV28 with TRBJ2-1; TRBD2 might be the D (5 bases). The CDR3 has 13 residues. Germline V gives CDR1 MDHEN, CDR2 SYDVKM. V dropped 8 bases and J dropped 0 bases, with 8 bases sitting between them. CDR3 residues: CASGTSSYNEQFF. CDR3 DNA sequence: TGTGCCAGCGGAACTAGCTCCTACAATGAGCAGTTCTTC.

The gene calls are TRBV3-1 (or the pseudogene TRBV3-2) and TRBJ1-5, with D unresolved. The V and J ends lost 1 base and 1 base respectively, with 5 bases between them. The CDR3 has 14 amino acids. Germline CDR1 is LGHDT and CDR2 is YNNKEL (reference sequence). CDR3 region: CASSQGGSNQPQHF. CDR3 DNA: TGTGCCAGCAGCCAAGGCGGAAGCAATCAGCCCCAGCATTTT.

The CDR3 DNA follows: TGTGCCAGCAGTTCCCCCCACAGGGGGCATAAGTACTTC. Translated: CASSSPHRGHKYF. V usage is TRBV28 and J usage is TRBJ2-7, with 9 bases lining up with TRBD1. V shed 4 bases and J 11 bases; nucleotides not matched to a gene: 9. The CDR3 loop spans 13 amino acids. Germline V lookup: CDR1 MDHEN, CDR2 SYDVKM. Complete variable domain (other parts from reference TRBV28 and TRBJ2-7): DVKVTQSSRYLVKRTGEKVFLECVQDMDHENMFWYRQDPGLGLRLIYFSYDVKMKEKGDIPEGYSVSREKKERFSLILESASTNQTSMYLCASSSPHRGHKYFGPGTRLTVT.

V and J are TRBV5-1 and TRBJ1-1; D is uncertain. CDR3 size: 16 residues. Trimming shortened V by 4 bases and J by 0 bases, and 16 bases separated the two germline ends. Germline lookup yields CDR1 SGHRS and CDR2 YFSETQ. CDR3 sequence: CASSMMGGGMNTEAFF. In DNA form, the CDR3 reads TGCGCCAGCAGCATGATGGGTGGAGGAATGAACACTGAAGCTTTCTTT.

In this sample, this clone turned up a few times. The gene calls are TRBV27 and TRBJ2-5; TRBD2 aligns across 9 bases. V shed 1 base, J shed 5 bases, and the junction held 14 bases outside the gene matches. Per the germline V gene, CDR1 is MNHEY and CDR2 is SMNVEV (reference sequence). The CDR3 runs 18 residues. CDR3 loop: CASSLYFSLAGVRETQYF. CDR3 in DNA: TGTGCCAGCAGTTTATATTTCTCGTTAGCGGGAGTGAGGGAGACCCAGTACTTC.

This clone has more than one count but fewer than ten. V and J are TRBV3-1 (or the pseudogene TRBV3-2) and TRBJ1-1; 7 bases are a match to TRBD1. The CDR3 sequence is 13 residues long. V dropped 4 bases and J dropped 8; count of bases not matched to a gene: 7. Germline V lookup: CDR1 LGHDT, CDR2 YNNKEL (reference sequence). Here the CDR3 DNA reads TGTGCCAGCAGCCCGACAGGGAGCGGCGAAGCTTTCTTT. Its translation: CASSPTGSGEAFF.

The V call is TRBV3-1 (or the pseudogene TRBV3-2), the J call TRBJ1-2; the match to TRBD1 covers 7 bases. Germline V gene lookup returns CDR1 LGHDT and CDR2 YNNKEL (reference sequence). This CDR3 has 14 amino acids. After removal of 5 bases from V and 3 bases from J, the junction contained 6 bases not matched to a gene. DNA of the CDR3: TGTGCCAGCAGCGCACGACAGGGCCACTATGGCTACACCTTC. Protein product: CASSARQGHYGYTF.

The chain joins TRBV18 to TRBJ1-1, with 9 bases matching TRBD1. The CDR3 contains 15 residues. Looked up from germline, CDR1 is KGHSH and CDR2 is LQKENI. With 5 bases clipped from V and 3 bases from J, the junction kept 7 bases outside the gene matches. The CDR3 DNA is TGTGCCAGCTCAGATACGACAGGGGGAGACACTGAAGCTTTCTTT. Translated: CASSDTTGGDTEAFF.

The V and J genes are TRBV4-1 and TRBJ1-4; 9 positions agree with TRBD1. CDR1 is MGHRA and CDR2 is YSYEKL in the germline V gene. V was clipped by 4 bases and J by 8 bases; unmatched bases: 8. The CDR3 has 15 amino acids. This chain's CDR3 is CASSPDRGVYEKLFF. Written as DNA, the CDR3 is TGCGCCAGCAGCCCCGACAGGGGGGTGTACGAAAAACTGTTTTTT.

This chain links TRBV3-1 (or the pseudogene TRBV3-2) with TRBJ2-3, with D unresolved. With 1 base removed from V and 5 bases from J, the gap between germline ends came to 10 bases. The CDR3 contains 14 residues. The germline V gene has CDR1 LGHDT and CDR2 YNNKEL (reference sequence). The CDR3 region has the DNA TGTGCCAGCAGCCAAGGAAGCTTTGGAGATACGCAGTATTTT. Translating it yields CASSQGSFGDTQYF.

V and J are TRBV6-4 and TRBJ1-1; perhaps TRBD1 as D (5 bases). The V and J ends lost 5 bases and 1 base respectively, with 8 bases between them. Germline V CDR1 and CDR2: MRHNA, SNTAGT. The CDR3 is 13 residues long. CDR3 coding DNA: TGTGCCAGCAGTTCACAGGAGAACACTGAAGCTTTCTTT. Protein: CASSSQENTEAFF.

The chain couples TRBV18 to TRBJ2-3, with 10 bases fitting TRBD2. Germline CDR1 and CDR2: KGHSH and LQKENI. With V trimmed by 0 bases and J by 6 bases, 6 bases remained unmatched. CDR3 length: 16 amino acids. The CDR3 sequence is CASSPPSSGRRDTQYF. The CDR3 coding sequence is TGTGCCAGCTCACCACCGTCTAGCGGGAGAAGGGATACGCAGTATTTT.

This clone was seen once. The J gene is TRBJ1-5, the V gene TRBV28; no reliable D call. CDR3 size: 13 residues. V lost 5 bases and J 6 bases, leaving 11 bases between the germline ends. Germline CDR1 is MDHEN and CDR2 is SYDVKM. This CDR3 reads CASSPTPGQPQHF. The CDR3 bases are TGTGCCAGCAGTCCCACTCCCGGTCAGCCCCAGCATTTT. Full variable domain (outside the CDR3, taken from reference TRBV28 and TRBJ1-5): DVKVTQSSRYLVKRTGEKVFLECVQDMDHENMFWYRQDPGLGLRLIYFSYDVKMKEKGDIPEGYSVSREKKERFSLILESASTNQTSMYLCASSPTPGQPQHFGDGTRLSIL.